Listed below are T cell receptor beta chains from one sample, sequenced in a study of early T cells in non-severe SARS-CoV-2 infection. MiXCR, applied by TCRdb to the 5' RACE reads, yields one record per CDR3 protein. This table holds 46,000 or so distinct CDR3 sequences, 4% to 4.5% found once. The sequencing sample was made of whole blood. The receptors were gathered from an adult who was a healthcare worker with PCR-confirmed SARS-CoV-2 infection or an uninfected control (not recorded which). Each CDR3 is given with its conserved first and last residue. The D gene is left open where the match is weak. A clone size is listed for some rows: how often the clone was seen (once, few, many), or a class if it is expanded.

TRBV20-1	many	TRBD2	TRBJ2-1	CSAPGLAGSYNEQFF	TGCAGTGCCCCAGGACTAGCGGGCTCCTACAATGAGCAGTTCTTC
TRBV5-1	many	TRBD1	TRBJ2-5	CASSLVPGGEKRTQYF	TGCGCCAGCAGCTTGGTTCCAGGGGGCGAGAAGAGAACCCAGTACTTC
TRBV5-1	medium-sized	TRBD1	TRBJ1-2	CASSYGQETNYGYTF	TGCGCCAGCAGCTACGGACAGGAGACTAACTATGGCTACACCTTC
TRBV7-6	many	-	TRBJ2-7	CASSLGVVSEQYF	TGTGCCAGCAGCTTAGGAGTGGTGTCGGAGCAGTACTTC
TRBV10-3	many	TRBD2	TRBJ2-5	CAISKIEREAEETQYF	TGTGCCATCAGTAAGATCGAGCGGGAGGCTGAAGAGACCCAGTACTTC
TRBV10-3	many	-	TRBJ1-1	CASSTIVNTEAFF	TGTGCCAGCTCCACTATTGTGAACACTGAAGCTTTCTTT
TRBV15	-	TRBD2	TRBJ2-3	CATSRDPSGGGIDTQYF	TGTGCCACCAGCAGAGATCCTAGCGGGGGTGGAATAGATACGCAGTATTTT
TRBV20-1	many	TRBD2	TRBJ2-1	CSAPSSGDYNEQFF	TGCAGTGCTCCCAGTAGCGGGGATTACAATGAGCAGTTCTTC
TRBV7-2	-	TRBD1	TRBJ1-2	CASSFRRQGYGYTF	TGTGCCAGCAGTTTCCGCCGACAGGGGTATGGCTACACCTTC
TRBV5-1	many	TRBD2	TRBJ2-1	CASSLTSGSRNEQFF	TGCGCCAGCAGCTTGACCAGCGGGAGTAGGAATGAGCAGTTCTTC
TRBV2	many	-	TRBJ2-5	CASRYQETQYF	TGTGCCAGCAGGTACCAAGAGACCCAGTACTTC
TRBV6-1	many	TRBD1	TRBJ2-7	CASKELGTVSYEQYF	TGTGCCAGCAAGGAACTGGGGACAGTTTCCTACGAGCAGTACTTC
TRBV2	many	TRBD1	TRBJ2-3	CASSGRGRDTDTQYF	TGTGCCAGCAGTGGCAGGGGGCGGGACACAGATACGCAGTATTTT
TRBV20-1	-	-	TRBJ1-2	CSALAPRGYGYTF	TGCAGTGCTCTGGCACCCAGGGGCTATGGCTACACCTTC
TRBV5-8	many	-	TRBJ2-1	CASSLTLDSSPTNEQFF	TGTGCCAGCAGCTTGACCCTGGACTCCAGCCCTACCAATGAGCAGTTCTTC
TRBV5-1	many	-	TRBJ1-5	CASSLAGGEQPQHF	TGCGCCAGCAGCTTGGCCGGGGGAGAGCAGCCCCAGCATTTT
TRBV29-1	many	TRBD1	TRBJ1-1	CSAPRQGAEAFF	TGCAGCGCCCCTCGACAGGGGGCTGAAGCTTTCTTT
TRBV20-1	many	-	TRBJ1-1	CSARVGGIDTEAFF	TGCAGTGCTAGAGTGGGGGGGATCGACACTGAAGCTTTCTTT
TRBV20-1	many	TRBD1	TRBJ2-7	CSASTGQGAEEQYF	TGCAGTGCTAGCACAGGACAGGGGGCAGAGGAGCAGTACTTC
TRBV14	many	-	TRBJ1-6	CASSPRGRQYQSPLHF	TGTGCCAGCAGCCCCCGCGGGCGACAGTATCAATCACCCCTCCACTTT
TRBV20-1	many	-	TRBJ1-5	CSVRGAGIDQPQHF	TGCAGTGTTAGGGGAGCAGGAATTGATCAGCCCCAGCATTTT
TRBV7-9	many	-	TRBJ2-6	CASSSGVSAGANVLTF	TGTGCCAGCAGCTCCGGTGTTTCGGCTGGGGCCAACGTCCTGACTTTC
TRBV24-1	many	-	TRBJ1-1	CATSDGRGYTEAFF	TGTGCCACCAGTGATGGTAGGGGGTACACTGAAGCTTTCTTT
TRBV20-1	many	TRBD2	TRBJ2-7	CSARTSGREYEQYF	TGCAGTGCTAGGACTAGCGGGAGGGAGTACGAGCAGTACTTC
TRBV6-5	many	-	TRBJ2-3	CASSYSFTSTDTQYF	TGTGCCAGCAGTTACTCCTTCACTAGCACAGATACGCAGTATTTT
TRBV15	many	-	TRBJ1-5	CATSRDGGSNQPQHF	TGTGCCACCAGCAGAGATGGGGGCAGCAATCAGCCCCAGCATTTT
TRBV28	many	TRBD1	TRBJ1-1	CASSPGTGSLNTEAFF	TGTGCCAGCAGTCCCGGGACAGGTAGTTTGAACACTGAAGCTTTCTTT
TRBV9	-	TRBD1	TRBJ1-1	CASSSPDRDTEAFF	TGTGCCAGCAGCTCCCCGGACAGGGACACTGAAGCTTTCTTT
TRBV7-3	many	-	TRBJ2-2	CASSPNRADTGELFF	TGTGCCAGCAGCCCCAACAGGGCGGACACCGGGGAGCTGTTTTTT
TRBV7-9	few	-	TRBJ2-7	CASSLIAGYYEQYF	TGTGCCAGCAGCTTAATAGCAGGCTACTACGAGCAGTACTTC
TRBV30	many	-	TRBJ1-1	CAWSITKNTEAFF	TGTGCCTGGAGTATCACCAAGAACACTGAAGCTTTCTTT
TRBV12-5	many	TRBD1	TRBJ2-3	CASGADRVSTDTQYF	TGTGCTAGTGGCGCGGACAGGGTTAGCACAGATACGCAGTATTTT
TRBV7-9	many	-	TRBJ2-7	CASSSERVPTYEQYF	TGTGCCAGCAGCTCTGAGCGGGTCCCCACCTACGAGCAGTACTTC
TRBV29-1	many	TRBD1	TRBJ2-7	CSVEGFQGAPYEQYF	TGCAGCGTTGAAGGCTTCCAGGGGGCCCCCTACGAGCAGTACTTC
TRBV24-1	many	-	TRBJ1-2	CATSDLNFPYGYTF	TGTGCCACCAGTGATTTAAACTTTCCCTATGGCTACACCTTC
TRBV20-1	many	TRBD1	TRBJ1-2	CSATDRDRGFNGYTF	TGCAGTGCTACTGACCGGGACAGGGGGTTCAATGGCTACACCTTC
TRBV2	many	-	TRBJ2-3	CASSERLRGDFTDTQYF	TGTGCCAGCAGTGAACGTCTGCGGGGTGACTTCACAGATACGCAGTATTTT
TRBV24-1	many	TRBD2	TRBJ2-3	CATSRGGPDTQYF	TGTGCCACCAGCCGGGGGGGCCCGGATACGCAGTATTTT
TRBV29-1	-	TRBD2	TRBJ2-7	CSVEGRLAGGERSYEQYF	TGCAGCGTTGAAGGGCGTCTAGCGGGAGGAGAAAGGTCCTACGAGCAGTACTTC
TRBV11-1	many	TRBD1	TRBJ1-1	CASQGVGQVGTEAFF	TGTGCCAGCCAGGGGGTCGGACAGGTGGGCACTGAAGCTTTCTTT
TRBV6-5	many	-	TRBJ2-7	CASRYRTGYEQYF	TGTGCCAGCAGGTATAGGACTGGCTACGAGCAGTACTTC
TRBV7-9	many	-	TRBJ2-3	CASSSGADTQYF	TGTGCCAGCAGCTCAGGGGCAGATACGCAGTATTTT